This entry features one TCR beta chain sequence. Its antigen is currently unknown. These data belong to a study of early T cells in non-severe SARS-CoV-2 infection. Across the whole study: The input, bulk RNA from unsorted whole blood, was sequenced, and chains were unpaired. Regarding the study as a whole: VDJdb matches were skewed toward anti-spike CD8 T cell responses.

Trimming removed 1 base from V and 0 bases from J, with 6 bases in between. The CDR3 consists of 14 residues. Germline V CDR1 and CDR2: MNHEY, SVGAGI. Individual cDNA molecules were tagged with unique molecular identifiers, the study reported. Using its own MiXCR run on the 5' RACE reads, TCRdb lists one record per CDR3 protein. This sample has fewer than 85,000 distinct CDR3 sequences, with about 13% found just once. The V call is TRBV6-5, the J call TRBJ1-1; D gene unclear. The sequence derives from an adult who was a healthcare worker with PCR-confirmed SARS-CoV-2 infection or an uninfected control (not recorded which). The sample consisted of whole blood. CDR3 nucleotide sequence: TGTGCCAGCAGTTACTTGCGTTTGAACACTGAAGCTTTCTTT. It encodes CASSYLRLNTEAFF.